This T cell receptor beta chain is drawn from a study of Ad26.COV2.S vaccination and SARS-CoV-2 variants. The treatment was: some 20 received Ad26.COV2.S at low or high dose, single or two shots; five or six received placebo; per-sample allocation not given. Day 63 following the first vaccine or placebo injection was when the samples were taken. An Ad26 vector was used to express Wuhan-strain SARS-CoV-2 spike as the vaccine. This table comes from immunoSEQ multiplex PCR, and its TCRdb copy is limited to in-frame clones, with some not included. The table shows about 350,000 clones, with 87% occurring only once. Study-wide findings and caveats: Analytic work on TCR breadth and depth might have understated the full extent of total T cell responses. Spike-specific CD8+ and CD4+ T cell responses reportedly showed substantial breadth after vaccination.

To note about this clone: What it binds is unknown.

The material sequenced was peripheral blood, taken in a trial of Ad26.COV2.S vaccine versus placebo. The sequence came from a person between 18 and 60 years old who received the Ad26.COV2.S COVID-19 vaccine or a placebo.

CDR3 DNA: TGTGCCAGCAGCCTGAACTACGGGACGGAGACCTACGAGCAGTACTTC. Amino acid sequence: CASSLNYGTETYEQYF. This chain links TRBV5-8 with TRBJ2-7; D possibly uses TRBD1 or TRBD2 (5 bases each). V gave up 4 bases and J gave up 2 bases, with 19 bases separating them. Germline loops: CDR1 SGHTS, CDR2 YDEGEE. The CDR3 runs to 16 residues.